These 30 T cell receptor beta chains came from one sample sequenced in a study of cytomegalovirus exposure and HLA in healthy donors (dated by TCRdb to about 2017). Libraries were built with the immunoSEQ multiplex PCR assay. For the multiplex PCR, a mixture combining 60 forward primers for TCR Vbeta segments and 13 reverse primers for TCR Jbeta segments was used. Here the immuneACCESS table is served through TCRdb, limited to in-frame sequences with V and J called. Missing clones are a known gap in these copies; in checked studies unresolved V genes cover under half, and the rest lacks a known reason. The sample data list 120,000 or so clones, and around 80% of these were observed just once. The top ten constitute approximately 1% of the sample. The source material was PBMCs. These receptors all stem from a human donor in good health.

This chain uses TRBV7-9 with TRBJ1-1, with 8 bases fitting TRBD1. The CDR3 runs 15 residues. With 5 bases clipped from V and 1 base from J, the junction kept 6 bases outside the gene matches. Germline-derived CDR1 and CDR2 are SEHNR and FQNEAQ (reference sequence). The CDR3 nucleotides read TGTGCCAGCAGCCTCCGGGACAGGACGAACACTGAAGCTTTCTTT. It yields the protein CASSLRDRTNTEAFF. Full variable domain (rest looked up from reference TRBV7-9 and TRBJ1-1): DTGVSQNPRHKITKRGQNVTFRCDPISEHNRLYWYRQTLGQGPEFLTYFQNEAQLEKSRLLSDRFSAERPKGSFSTLEIQRTEQGDSAMYLCASSLRDRTNTEAFFGQGTRLTVV.

In this sample, this clone turned up a few times. The chain combines TRBV19 with TRBJ2-7, with TRBD1 matching 9 bases. The CDR3 is made up of 12 amino acids. Germline-derived CDR1 and CDR2 are LNHDA and SQIVND (reference sequence). V was pared by 7 bases and J by 9 bases, with 7 bases of the junction left unmatched. The CDR3 here is CASTPGQGVQYF. For the CDR3, the DNA is TGTGCCAGTACCCCGGGACAGGGTGTGCAGTACTTC.

V is TRBV20-1 and J is TRBJ1-2; D ambiguous. The CDR3 loop spans 11 amino acids. V lost 6 bases, J lost 4 bases, and 9 bases lay in between. The germline V gene encodes CDR1 DFQATT and CDR2 SNEGSKA (reference sequence). The CDR3 DNA is TGCAGTGCCGGCGGCATCTATGGCTACACCTTC. Its protein product is CSAGGIYGYTF.

V usage is TRBV6-1 and J usage is TRBJ2-7; 8 bases align to TRBD2. Germline lookup yields CDR1 MNHNS and CDR2 SASEGT. V gave up 3 bases and J gave up 3 bases; unmatched junction bases: 4. The CDR3 loop spans 14 amino acids. Here the CDR3 DNA reads TGTGCCAGCAGTGAGCAGGGACTAGACTACGAGCAGTACTTC. Its protein is CASSEQGLDYEQYF.

V usage is TRBV19 and J usage is TRBJ2-1, with TRBD2 identical over 15 bases. V lost 2 bases and J lost 1; bases outside the gene matches: 6. Germline V gives CDR1 LNHDA, CDR2 SQIVND (reference sequence). The CDR3 contains 19 residues. The CDR3 DNA is TGTGCCAGTAGTATACAGGGACTAGCGGGGGGTATTTCCTACAATGAGCAGTTCTTC. Protein: CASSIQGLAGGISYNEQFF.

The V gene is TRBV5-1, the J gene TRBJ2-1; no clear D. Germline assignment: CDR1 SGHRS and CDR2 YFSETQ. The CDR3 covers 16 residues. V lost 2 bases and J lost 8, with 20 bases in between. The CDR3 sequence: CASSFRIQSVGDEQFF. As DNA, the CDR3 is TGCGCCAGCAGCTTCCGCATACAGTCGGTAGGCGATGAGCAGTTCTTC.

V usage is TRBV2 and J usage is TRBJ2-7; 11 bases line up with TRBD2. CDR3 length: 15 amino acids. Germline CDR1 reads SNHLY; CDR2 reads FYNNEI. After removal of 6 bases from V and 5 bases from J, the junction contained 9 bases not matched to a gene. The DNA for the CDR3 is TGTGCCAGCAGCGATACTAGCGGGGGATCCCACGAGCAGTACTTC. Its translation is CASSDTSGGSHEQYF.

The chain recombines TRBV4-1 with TRBJ2-5; 8 bases match TRBD1. The germline V gene has CDR1 MGHRA and CDR2 YSYEKL. This CDR3 has 16 amino acids. The J segment lost 5 bases and the V segment lost 2 bases, leaving 10 bases of the junction unmatched. CDR3 loop: CASSQPTGAEWETQYF. Here the CDR3 DNA reads TGCGCCAGCAGCCAACCGACAGGGGCGGAGTGGGAGACCCAGTACTTC.

CDR3 residues: CASSQDTGGWGGYTF. The CDR3 bases are TGTGCCAGCAGCCAAGATACGGGGGGCTGGGGTGGCTACACCTTC. V and J are TRBV4-2 and TRBJ1-2; a weak D match, TRBD1 (6 bases). V gave up 0 bases and J gave up 7 bases, with 15 bases separating them. This CDR3 comprises 15 residues. Germline V gene sequence: CDR1 LGHNA, CDR2 YNFKEQ.

The chain is built from TRBV7-7 and TRBJ1-5; D gene uncertain. This CDR3 comprises 13 residues. Germline V CDR1 and CDR2: SSHAT, FNYEAQ (reference sequence). Trimming pared 0 bases from V and 4 bases from J, leaving 4 bases between. The CDR3 DNA is TGTGCCAGCAGCTTAGCTCCAAATCAGCCCCAGCATTTT. Translation: CASSLAPNQPQHF.

The chain employs TRBV27 and TRBJ2-1; TRBD1 is a possible D gene (6 bases). The germline V gene has CDR1 MNHEY and CDR2 SMNVEV (reference sequence). Trimming cost V 3 bases and J 7 bases, with 16 bases left between them. This CDR3 spans 15 amino acids. CDR3 DNA: TGTGCCAGCAGTTTCATAGGGGGTTCGGGTAATGAGCAGTTCTTC. This codes for CASSFIGGSGNEQFF.

The rearrangement links TRBV7-6 to TRBJ1-1; 8 bases line up with TRBD1. This CDR3 region has 14 residues. Germline trimming cut 4 bases from V and 7 bases from J; bases unmatched to any gene: 8. The germline V gene has CDR1 SGHVS and CDR2 FNYEAQ. This CDR3 reads CASSYGAGGSEAFF. CDR3 nucleotides: TGTGCCAGCAGCTATGGTGCAGGGGGCAGTGAAGCTTTCTTT.

The chain couples TRBV10-1 to TRBJ2-3, with D perhaps matching TRBD2 (5 bases). The germline CDR1 and CDR2 sequences are WNHNN and SYGVQD (reference sequence). Trimming pared 6 bases from V and 11 bases from J, leaving 15 bases between. The CDR3 runs to 12 residues. Here the CDR3 DNA reads TGCGCCAGCAGAGACTACACCGAAGGGCAGTATTTT. Protein: CASRDYTEGQYF.

The chain joins TRBV4-2 to TRBJ1-1; a weak D match, TRBD1 (5 bases). The CDR3 has 16 amino acids. From germline, CDR1 is LGHNA and CDR2 YNFKEQ. V was pared by 4 bases and J by 3 bases, with 18 bases between. The CDR3 sequence is CASSPAVQDIYTEAFF. The DNA for the CDR3 is TGTGCCAGCAGCCCAGCCGTACAGGACATCTACACTGAAGCTTTCTTT.

The chain combines TRBV6-1 with TRBJ1-2; D may be TRBD1 (5 bases). Trimming cost V 2 bases and J 3 bases, with 13 bases left between them. The V gene's germline CDR1 is MNHNS and CDR2 SASEGT. The CDR3 loop spans 15 amino acids. The CDR3 nucleotides are TGTGCCAGCAGTGAAACCAACGGGGGTGACTATGGCTACACCTTC. Translation: CASSETNGGDYGYTF.

With regard to this clone: The junction departs from germline at one end; a sequencing error may be responsible. The chain links TRBV7-9 to TRBJ1-2, with TRBD1 matching 7 bases. The germline CDR1 and CDR2 sequences are SEHNR and FQNEAQ (reference sequence). The CDR3 extends over 13 amino acids. CDR3: CSSSPRGTDGYTF. The CDR3 DNA reads TGTTCCAGCAGCCCCCGTGGGACAGATGGCTACACCTTC.

This rearrangement joins TRBV6-6 to TRBJ2-5; 7 nucleotides agree with TRBD2. The CDR3 sequence is 15 residues long. Losses at the gene ends were 6 bases for V and 2 bases for J; bases not matched to a gene: 9. Germline assignment: CDR1 MNHNY and CDR2 SVGAGI (reference sequence). As DNA, the CDR3 is TGTGCCAGCAGAATTAACGGGGGGAGACAAGAGACCCAGTACTTC. It translates to CASRINGGRQETQYF.

CDR3: CASSTPPGTGGLEQFF. DNA for the CDR3: TGTGCCAGCAGTACCCCCCCCGGGACAGGGGGCCTTGAGCAGTTCTTC. V and J are TRBV2 and TRBJ2-1; TRBD1 agrees at 12 bases. J lost 9 bases, V lost 5 bases, and 11 bases had no gene match. The CDR3 loop spans 16 amino acids. CDR1 SNHLY and CDR2 FYNNEI come from the germline V gene.

This chain uses TRBV18 with TRBJ1-2; the D gene is possibly TRBD1 (6 bases). This CDR3 region has 12 residues. V was pared by 5 bases and J by 4 bases, with 8 bases between. Germline CDR1 KGHSH, CDR2 LQKENI. The CDR3 nucleotides are TGTGCCAGCTCAGGGGGCGTCTATGGCTACACCTTC. Protein sequence: CASSGGVYGYTF.

This chain connects TRBV6-1 to TRBJ2-5; D is undetermined. The J call may be faulty, since TRBJ2-7 better matches the DNA end. This CDR3 contains 15 residues. Per germline, CDR1 MNHNS and CDR2 SASEGT. The CDR3 nucleotides are TGTGCCAGCAGTGTAATCATCGGTCACTCCTACGAGCAGTACTTC. This translates into CASSVIIGHSYEQYF.

This chain uses TRBV5-1 with TRBJ1-2; 7 nucleotides match TRBD1. Losses at the gene ends were 2 bases for V and 4 bases for J; bases not matched to a gene: 5. The CDR3 has 14 residues. Germline CDR1 is SGHRS and CDR2 is YFSETQ. The chain's CDR3 is CASSLTGESYGYTF. CDR3 bases: TGCGCCAGCAGCTTAACAGGGGAGAGCTATGGCTACACCTTC.

J is TRBJ2-2 and V is TRBV5-1; D remains ambiguous. Per the germline V gene, CDR1 is SGHRS and CDR2 is YFSETQ. Deletions cut 1 base from V and 2 bases from J, with 12 bases between. The CDR3 covers 16 residues. In nucleotides, the CDR3 is TGCGCCAGCAGCTTGAACAGTCTATTAAACACCGGGGAGCTGTTTTTT. Its protein product is CASSLNSLLNTGELFF.

The chain joins TRBV28 to TRBJ1-6; no clear D gene. Germline lookup yields CDR1 MDHEN and CDR2 SYDVKM. The CDR3 is made up of 15 amino acids. Trimming shortened V by 1 base and J by 5 bases, and 9 bases separated the two germline ends. CDR3 coding DNA: TGTGCCAGCAGTTTATTAGATATTAATAATTCACCCCTCCACTTT. The encoded protein is CASSLLDINNSPLHF.

A single count supports this clone. The genes are TRBV5-1 and TRBJ2-3; 7 nucleotides match TRBD2. The trim removed 4 bases at V and 1 base at J, leaving 9 bases unmatched. This CDR3 is 16 amino acids long. CDR1 and CDR2 from the germline V gene are SGHRS and YFSETQ. CDR3: CASSRGGGEGTDTQYF. The CDR3 DNA reads as TGCGCCAGCAGCCGTGGGGGAGGGGAGGGCACAGATACGCAGTATTTT.

V and J are TRBV10-1 and TRBJ1-2; the match to TRBD1 covers 8 bases. The ends lost 5 bases at V and 5 bases at J; junction bases unmatched: 4. The CDR3 loop spans 13 amino acids. The germline V gene has CDR1 WNHNN and CDR2 SYGVQD (reference sequence). The CDR3 here is CASSPGQDYGYTF. The CDR3 DNA reads as TGCGCCAGCAGTCCGGGACAGGATTATGGCTACACCTTC.

This clone has a handful of counts. The gene calls are TRBV10-1 and TRBJ2-2, with TRBD2 matching over 9 bases. Trimming at V came to 0 bases and at J to 6 bases, leaving 2 bases not matched to a gene. The germline CDR1 and CDR2 sequences are WNHNN and SYGVQD (reference sequence). The CDR3 length is 15 residues. CDR3 amino acids: CASSESTSGAGELFF. For the CDR3, the DNA is TGCGCCAGCAGTGAGTCGACTAGCGGTGCCGGGGAGCTGTTTTTT.

The chain carries TRBV6-6 and TRBJ2-7, with 10 bases fitting TRBD2. The CDR3 spans 15 residues. The germline V gene encodes CDR1 MNHNY and CDR2 SVGAGI (reference sequence). The ends lost 5 bases at V and 3 bases at J; junction bases unmatched: 7. The CDR3 spells CASSPRLAGDYEQYF. The CDR3 coding sequence is TGTGCCAGCAGTCCTCGGCTAGCGGGGGACTACGAGCAGTACTTC.

The rearrangement links TRBV6-5 to TRBJ1-1, with D uncertain. The germline V gene encodes CDR1 MNHEY and CDR2 SVGAGI. V was clipped by 0 bases and J by 6 bases, with 11 bases between them. This CDR3 region has 14 residues. The CDR3 here is CASSYSRGRAEAFF. CDR3 coding DNA: TGTGCCAGCAGTTACTCCCGGGGAAGGGCTGAAGCTTTCTTT.

This chain joins TRBV21-1 and TRBJ2-7; TRBD1, the D gene given by the table, was not confirmed from the DNA. TRBV21-1 is termed a pseudogene. The CDR3 is 19 amino acids. This CDR3 reads CASSKKRQGQGSTGYEQYF. The CDR3 coding sequence is TGTGCCAGCAGCAAAAAGAGGCAGGGACAGGGGTCGACAGGCTACGAGCAGTACTTC.

The J gene is TRBJ1-2, the V gene TRBV6-5; a possible D gene is TRBD1 (5 bases). The CDR3 runs 13 residues. V lost 2 bases, J lost 4 bases, and 8 bases lay in between. Germline V gives CDR1 MNHEY, CDR2 SVGAGI. The CDR3 DNA sequence: TGTGCCAGCAGTTACCAGGGAACCTATGGCTACACCTTC. Translation: CASSYQGTYGYTF.